These T cell receptor beta chains were read from a single sample in a study of blood T cell repertoires in COVID-19. TCRdb keeps only in-frame clones here, not all; method: immunoSEQ multiplex PCR. In the table there are 150,000 to 200,000 clones, 85% of which are singletons. Material: peripheral blood. All receptors come from a human donor with acute or convalescent COVID-19. The donor label of this sample is uncertain. The CDR3 runs from the conserved cysteine through the conserved F or W. Each record gives: V gene, J gene, clone size, D gene, CDR3 length, CDR3 DNA, CDR3 protein. The D gene is left open where the match is weak. Some rows have no size entry. The others give once, few or many, or a class for an expanded clone.

V gene: TRBV5-6; J gene: TRBJ1-1; clone size: .; D gene: .; CDR3 length: 15; CDR3 DNA: TGTGCCAGCAGCCCGTTACAGTTTAGGAACACTGAAGCTTTCTTT; CDR3 protein: CASSPLQFRNTEAFF
V gene: TRBV7-9; J gene: TRBJ1-1; clone size: .; D gene: .; CDR3 length: 14; CDR3 DNA: TGTGCCAGCAGCTACAGCCGGGGGAACACTGAAGCTTTCTTT; CDR3 protein: CASSYSRGNTEAFF
V gene: TRBV7-8; J gene: TRBJ1-5; clone size: .; D gene: TRBD1; CDR3 length: 17; CDR3 DNA: TGTGCCAGCACCAGACTTACAGGGGGCGCAAGCAATCAGCCCCAGCATTTT; CDR3 protein: CASTRLTGGASNQPQHF
V gene: TRBV5-1; J gene: TRBJ1-3; clone size: .; D gene: .; CDR3 length: 16; CDR3 DNA: TGCGCCAGCAGCTTGAGAGCCACCGACTCTGGAAACGCCATATATTTT; CDR3 protein: CASSLRATDSGNAIYF
V gene: TRBV5-4; J gene: TRBJ2-1; clone size: .; D gene: .; CDR3 length: 15; CDR3 DNA: TGTGCCAGCAGCTTGGGATTTAGAGCGGACAATGAGCAGTTCTTC; CDR3 protein: CASSLGFRADNEQFF
V gene: TRBV2; J gene: TRBJ2-5; clone size: .; D gene: .; CDR3 length: 16; CDR3 DNA: TGTGCCAGCAGACCTGGACAGCTAGCCCGGGGAGAGACCCAGTACTTC; CDR3 protein: CASRPGQLARGETQYF
V gene: TRBV29-1; J gene: TRBJ1-2; clone size: .; D gene: TRBD1; CDR3 length: 13; CDR3 DNA: TGCAGCGTAGGACAGGGCCTTCCTGATGGCTACACCTTC; CDR3 protein: CSVGQGLPDGYTF
V gene: TRBV27; J gene: TRBJ2-1; clone size: .; D gene: TRBD1; CDR3 length: 17; CDR3 DNA: TGTGCCAGCAGTCCCCTACGGACAGGGCAGTCCTACAATGAGCAGTTCTTC; CDR3 protein: CASSPLRTGQSYNEQFF
V gene: TRBV12-2; J gene: TRBJ1-1; clone size: .; D gene: .; CDR3 length: 17; CDR3 DNA: TGTGCAAGTCGCTTAGGCTTAGCCAATGGAATGTCGACTGAAGCTTTCTTT; CDR3 protein: CASRLGLANGMSTEAFF
V gene: TRBV15; J gene: TRBJ2-3; clone size: .; D gene: TRBD1; CDR3 length: 17; CDR3 DNA: TGTGCCACCAGCAGAGGCGGTAGGACAGGGGGCGAAGATACGCAGTATTTT; CDR3 protein: CATSRGGRTGGEDTQYF
V gene: TRBV6-5; J gene: TRBJ1-2; clone size: .; D gene: TRBD1; CDR3 length: 13; CDR3 DNA: TGTGCCAGCACCGCGAGGGGGCTCTATGGCTACACCTTC; CDR3 protein: CASTARGLYGYTF
V gene: TRBV15; J gene: TRBJ1-6; clone size: .; D gene: .; CDR3 length: 16; CDR3 DNA: TGTGCCACCAGCAGTCCAACTTCAGGGATTAATTCACCCCTCCACTTT; CDR3 protein: CATSSPTSGINSPLHF
V gene: TRBV10-2; J gene: TRBJ2-1; clone size: once; D gene: .; CDR3 length: 14; CDR3 DNA: TGCGCCAGCAGTGGGGCAGGTTTTGGTAATGAGCAGTTCTTC; CDR3 protein: CASSGAGFGNEQFF
V gene: TRBV7-2; J gene: TRBJ2-7; clone size: .; D gene: TRBD2; CDR3 length: 16; CDR3 DNA: TGTGCCAGCAGCCCCGCCGGGACTAGCGATCTCTACGAGCAGTACTTC; CDR3 protein: CASSPAGTSDLYEQYF
V gene: TRBV6-5; J gene: TRBJ1-2; clone size: few; D gene: .; CDR3 length: 12; CDR3 DNA: TGTGCCAGCAGTTACTCCGGGGGTGGCTACACCTTC; CDR3 protein: CASSYSGGGYTF
V gene: TRBV6-5; J gene: TRBJ1-1; clone size: .; D gene: .; CDR3 length: 14; CDR3 DNA: TGTGCCACCCGAACCACAGGCGGGGAGCCTGAAGCTTTCTTT; CDR3 protein: CATRTTGGEPEAFF
V gene: TRBV21-1; J gene: TRBJ2-7; clone size: few; D gene: .; CDR3 length: 14; CDR3 DNA: TGTGCCAGCAGCTTCCTTAGCCCCATGCCCGAGCAGTACTTC; CDR3 protein: CASSFLSPMPEQYF
V gene: TRBV5-1; J gene: TRBJ2-7; clone size: .; D gene: TRBD2; CDR3 length: 16; CDR3 DNA: TGCGCCAGCAGCCCCCCGGGAAAGCGGGGCTCCTACGAGCAGTACTTC; CDR3 protein: CASSPPGKRGSYEQYF
V gene: TRBV27; J gene: TRBJ1-4; clone size: .; D gene: .; CDR3 length: 14; CDR3 DNA: TGTGCCAGCAGGTACCACAGGGATAATGAAAAACTGTTTTTT; CDR3 protein: CASRYHRDNEKLFF
V gene: TRBV23-1; J gene: TRBJ1-4; clone size: .; D gene: TRBD1; CDR3 length: 15; CDR3 DNA: TGCGCCAGCATCGGACAGGGGGGGTGTGCTGAAAAACTGTTTTTT; CDR3 protein: CASIGQGGCAEKLFF
V gene: TRBV27; J gene: TRBJ1-5; clone size: once; D gene: TRBD1; CDR3 length: 14; CDR3 DNA: TGTGCCAGCAGTTTGGACAGGGGAAATCAGCCCCAGCATTTT; CDR3 protein: CASSLDRGNQPQHF
V gene: TRBV25-1; J gene: TRBJ1-2; clone size: .; D gene: TRBD1; CDR3 length: 16; CDR3 DNA: TGTGCCAGCAGTGAGACAGGGGGCGTTGGAAAGTATGGCTACACCTTC; CDR3 protein: CASSETGGVGKYGYTF
V gene: TRBV18; J gene: TRBJ1-2; clone size: .; D gene: TRBD1; CDR3 length: 14; CDR3 DNA: TGTGCCAGCTCACCACCGCCCAGGGGGTCTGGCTACACCTTC; CDR3 protein: CASSPPPRGSGYTF
V gene: TRBV6-2/TRBV6-3; J gene: TRBJ1-6; clone size: .; D gene: .; CDR3 length: 13; CDR3 DNA: TGTGCCAGCAGTTACCCCGGGGTGTCACCCCTCCACTTT; CDR3 protein: CASSYPGVSPLHF
V gene: TRBV6-5; J gene: TRBJ1-6; clone size: .; D gene: TRBD1; CDR3 length: 15; CDR3 DNA: TGTGCCAGCAGTTACGGGACAGGGGCTAATTCACCCCTCCACTTT; CDR3 protein: CASSYGTGANSPLHF